This T cell receptor (beta chain) was identified in a study of blood T cell repertoires in COVID-19. V lost 5 bases and J lost 1; bases outside the gene matches: 12. Germline CDR1 is LNHDA and CDR2 is SQIVND (reference sequence). This CDR3 comprises 17 residues. Per the original data handling: Amplified reference gene primers provided the basis for estimating nucleated cell counts. Method: immunoSEQ multiplex PCR; TCRdb's copy keeps in-frame clones and lacks some. The D gene and trimming were derived from the DNA, and the V and J assignments and clone size from that table. The sample holds about 38,000 clones, 87% seen once.

The TCR sequence derives from a human donor in a cohort sampled during active COVID-19. The sequenced sample was peripheral blood. J is TRBJ1-1 and V is TRBV19, with 8 nucleotides matching TRBD1. This CDR3 reads CASSPILGQGGNTEAFF. CDR3 DNA: TGTGCCAGTAGTCCCATCCTAGGACAGGGTGGGAACACTGAAGCTTTCTTT.